These T cell receptor beta chains were read from a single sample in a study of identifying expanded T cells in peripheral blood. Here immunoSEQ multiplex PCR was the method, and the copy in TCRdb shows in-frame clones only, minus some. The sample gives more than 80,000 clones, around 89% of which show up once; about 4% is in the top ten. The specimen was blood. The receptors here all came from a person aged 18 to 75 in good health. Both conserved end residues are part of each CDR3. D genes are given only for firm matches. Expanded clones are given a class, and other clones once, few, many or no size at all.

v_gene: TRBV27
d_gene: NA
abundance: NA
j_gene: TRBJ1-2
CDR3nt: TGTGCCAGCAGTTTGTGGCCAGGGAATGGCTACACCTTC
CDR3aa: CASSLWPGNGYTF

v_gene: TRBV5-1
d_gene: NA
abundance: NA
j_gene: TRBJ2-7
CDR3nt: TGCGCCAGCAGCTCCCAATCCGGCCCGGCGGTCTACGAGCAGTACTTC
CDR3aa: CASSSQSGPAVYEQYF

v_gene: TRBV6-6
d_gene: NA
abundance: once
j_gene: TRBJ2-5
CDR3nt: TGTGCCAGCAGTTACTCCCCGCGGTTAGGAGAGACCCAGTACTTC
CDR3aa: CASSYSPRLGETQYF

v_gene: TRBV6-4
d_gene: TRBD1
abundance: few
j_gene: TRBJ2-2
CDR3nt: TGTGCCAGCAGTGACGGGGACAGCGTCACCGGGGAGCTGTTTTTT
CDR3aa: CASSDGDSVTGELFF

v_gene: TRBV25-1
d_gene: TRBD1
abundance: NA
j_gene: TRBJ2-7
CDR3nt: TGTGCCAGCAGTGGGACCACAGGGGATTTCGGCGAGCAGTACTTC
CDR3aa: CASSGTTGDFGEQYF

v_gene: TRBV13
d_gene: NA
abundance: NA
j_gene: TRBJ1-1
CDR3nt: TGTGCCAGCAGCTTAGTTCTGACCGCCGCGAACACTGAAGCTTTCTTT
CDR3aa: CASSLVLTAANTEAFF

v_gene: TRBV19
d_gene: NA
abundance: NA
j_gene: TRBJ1-5
CDR3nt: TGTGCCAGTAGTTATGATACAGGGCAGCCCCAGCATTTT
CDR3aa: CASSYDTGQPQHF

v_gene: TRBV18
d_gene: TRBD1
abundance: once
j_gene: TRBJ2-7
CDR3nt: TGTGCCAGCTCCTCCGGTAGCAGGGGGCGTGAGCAGTACTTC
CDR3aa: CASSSGSRGREQYF

v_gene: TRBV18
d_gene: TRBD1
abundance: NA
j_gene: TRBJ1-1
CDR3nt: TGTGCCAGCTCACCACCGACAGGGGAATACACTGAAGCTTTCTTT
CDR3aa: CASSPPTGEYTEAFF

v_gene: TRBV7-9
d_gene: TRBD1
abundance: NA
j_gene: TRBJ2-5
CDR3nt: TGTGCCAGCAGTCGACGGGGCGGGGACAGGGAACCCCTGGAGACCCAGTACTTC
CDR3aa: CASSRRGGDREPLETQYF

v_gene: TRBV7-3
d_gene: TRBD1
abundance: NA
j_gene: TRBJ1-4
CDR3nt: TGTGCCAGCAGCTTACAGGGGGCAACTAATGAAAAACTGTTTTTT
CDR3aa: CASSLQGATNEKLFF

v_gene: TRBV7-2
d_gene: NA
abundance: NA
j_gene: TRBJ1-1
CDR3nt: TGTGCCAGCAGCTTAGTTGCCGGAGTGAACACTGAAGCTTTCTTT
CDR3aa: CASSLVAGVNTEAFF

v_gene: TRBV9
d_gene: TRBD2
abundance: NA
j_gene: TRBJ2-1
CDR3nt: TGTGCCAGCAGCGTTGACGGGACTACCAGTGAGCAGTTCTTC
CDR3aa: CASSVDGTTSEQFF

v_gene: TRBV5-1
d_gene: TRBD2
abundance: NA
j_gene: TRBJ2-5
CDR3nt: TGCACCAGCAGCTTGGGTCCCGCGGGAGGGCCCTCAGGAGAGACCCAGTACTTC
CDR3aa: CTSSLGPAGGPSGETQYF

v_gene: TRBV21-1
d_gene: NA
abundance: once
j_gene: TRBJ2-7
CDR3nt: TGTGCCAGCAGCCCCGGGACAGAGATCTTCTACTCCTACGAGCAGTACTTC
CDR3aa: CASSPGTEIFYSYEQYF

v_gene: TRBV2
d_gene: NA
abundance: NA
j_gene: TRBJ1-2
CDR3nt: TGTGCCAGCAGTGCTCGGCGGGACGGCTACACCTTC
CDR3aa: CASSARRDGYTF

v_gene: TRBV2
d_gene: TRBD1
abundance: NA
j_gene: TRBJ2-3
CDR3nt: TGTGCCAGCAGTCAATTGACAGGGGGCCTCACAGATACGCAGTATTTT
CDR3aa: CASSQLTGGLTDTQYF

v_gene: TRBV4-3
d_gene: TRBD2
abundance: NA
j_gene: TRBJ2-3
CDR3nt: TGCGCCAGCAGCCTCGGGACTAGCGGATACACAGATACGCAGTATTTT
CDR3aa: CASSLGTSGYTDTQYF

v_gene: TRBV2
d_gene: NA
abundance: NA
j_gene: TRBJ2-2
CDR3nt: TGTGCCAGCAGTGATTGGACCAGGGTAAACACCGGGGAGCTGTTTTTT
CDR3aa: CASSDWTRVNTGELFF

v_gene: TRBV27
d_gene: NA
abundance: NA
j_gene: TRBJ2-7
CDR3nt: TGTGCCAGCCAAAGGGGGGACGAGCAGTACTTC
CDR3aa: CASQRGDEQYF

v_gene: TRBV19
d_gene: NA
abundance: NA
j_gene: TRBJ1-2
CDR3nt: TGTGCCAGTGCGAGTAGTGACACCAAAGATGGCTACACCTTC
CDR3aa: CASASSDTKDGYTF

v_gene: TRBV10-3
d_gene: NA
abundance: NA
j_gene: TRBJ2-3
CDR3nt: TGTGCCATCAGTGGGCAGGCAGATACGCAGTATTTT
CDR3aa: CAISGQADTQYF

v_gene: TRBV10-2
d_gene: NA
abundance: NA
j_gene: TRBJ2-5
CDR3nt: TGCGCCAGCAGTCCGACTAGGGTGGCGGAGACCCAGTACTTC
CDR3aa: CASSPTRVAETQYF

v_gene: TRBV6-6
d_gene: NA
abundance: few
j_gene: TRBJ2-5
CDR3nt: TGTGCCAGCAACCCGAGGGGAGGAGCCCAGTACTTC
CDR3aa: CASNPRGGAQYF

v_gene: TRBV7-3
d_gene: NA
abundance: NA
j_gene: TRBJ2-1
CDR3nt: TGTGCCAGCAGCTTAATAGTAGTTAATCGGCAAGACTCCTACAATGAGCAGTTCTTC
CDR3aa: CASSLIVVNRQDSYNEQFF

v_gene: TRBV11-2
d_gene: NA
abundance: NA
j_gene: TRBJ1-1
CDR3nt: TGTGCCAGCAGCCTGACGGAGAACACTGAAGCTTTCTTT
CDR3aa: CASSLTENTEAFF

v_gene: TRBV28
d_gene: NA
abundance: NA
j_gene: TRBJ1-3
CDR3nt: TGTGCCAGCAGTTCCCTTCTGCGGGGGGCGTCGGGAAACACCATATATTTT
CDR3aa: CASSSLLRGASGNTIYF

v_gene: TRBV7-2
d_gene: TRBD1
abundance: NA
j_gene: TRBJ1-2
CDR3nt: TGTGCCAGCAGCTTATCGACAGGGTCTAACTATGGCTACACCTTC
CDR3aa: CASSLSTGSNYGYTF

v_gene: TRBV11-1
d_gene: NA
abundance: NA
j_gene: TRBJ2-1
CDR3nt: TGTGCCAGCAGCTTATCTCAGAAGAATTACAATGAGCAGTTCTTC
CDR3aa: CASSLSQKNYNEQFF

v_gene: TRBV28
d_gene: TRBD2
abundance: NA
j_gene: TRBJ2-1
CDR3nt: TGTGCCAGCAGTACGCTGCTTCGACTAGCTAGGTCCTACAATGAGCAGTTCTTC
CDR3aa: CASSTLLRLARSYNEQFF

v_gene: TRBV27
d_gene: TRBD1
abundance: NA
j_gene: TRBJ1-3
CDR3nt: TGTGCCAGCAGTCCCGGACAGGGGGCGCCTGGAAACACCATATATTTT
CDR3aa: CASSPGQGAPGNTIYF

v_gene: TRBV5-1
d_gene: NA
abundance: NA
j_gene: TRBJ2-5
CDR3nt: TGCGCCAGCAGCTTGTTTTCCCGATCCCAAGAGACCCAGTACTTC
CDR3aa: CASSLFSRSQETQYF

v_gene: TRBV6-1
d_gene: NA
abundance: few
j_gene: TRBJ2-3
CDR3nt: TGTGCCAGCAGAGGGGAAACAGGGTCGGTAGATACGCAGTATTTT
CDR3aa: CASRGETGSVDTQYF

v_gene: TRBV5-1
d_gene: NA
abundance: NA
j_gene: TRBJ1-5
CDR3nt: TGCGCCAGCAGCTTGAACTCGGGCCTGGGACAGCCCCAGCATTTT
CDR3aa: CASSLNSGLGQPQHF

v_gene: TRBV28
d_gene: TRBD1
abundance: NA
j_gene: TRBJ2-7
CDR3nt: TGTGCCAGCAGTACCGGGACAGCGTCCTACGAGCAGTACTTC
CDR3aa: CASSTGTASYEQYF

v_gene: TRBV7-3
d_gene: NA
abundance: NA
j_gene: TRBJ2-3
CDR3nt: TGTGCCAGCAGCTTAAGAGGGTTCGGAGATACGCAGTATTTT
CDR3aa: CASSLRGFGDTQYF

v_gene: TRBV27
d_gene: NA
abundance: NA
j_gene: TRBJ2-5
CDR3nt: TGTGCCAGCAGCCTTATAGGGGCTCAAGAGACCCAGTACTTC
CDR3aa: CASSLIGAQETQYF

v_gene: TRBV14
d_gene: NA
abundance: once
j_gene: TRBJ2-7
CDR3nt: TGTGCCAGCAGCCCCACACGGGTCGGCGAGCAGTACTTC
CDR3aa: CASSPTRVGEQYF

v_gene: TRBV7-3
d_gene: NA
abundance: NA
j_gene: TRBJ1-2
CDR3nt: TGTGCCAGCAGCCTGGACGGAGGGTATGGCTACACCTTC
CDR3aa: CASSLDGGYGYTF

v_gene: TRBV6-5
d_gene: TRBD1
abundance: NA
j_gene: TRBJ2-7
CDR3nt: TGTGCCAGCAGTTGGCGACAGGGGGTTGGCGAGCAGTACTTC
CDR3aa: CASSWRQGVGEQYF

v_gene: TRBV6-1
d_gene: NA
abundance: few
j_gene: TRBJ2-6
CDR3nt: TGTGCCACCACTGTAGGGGGCTCTGGGGCCAACGTCCTGACTTTC
CDR3aa: CATTVGGSGANVLTF

v_gene: TRBV19
d_gene: NA
abundance: NA
j_gene: TRBJ1-1
CDR3nt: TGTGCCAGTAGTTGGGGGACTGAAGCTTTCTTT
CDR3aa: CASSWGTEAFF

v_gene: TRBV7-9
d_gene: NA
abundance: NA
j_gene: TRBJ2-3
CDR3nt: TGTGCCAGCAGCTTAGGGGGCGTCGGCACAGATACGCAGTATTTT
CDR3aa: CASSLGGVGTDTQYF

v_gene: TRBV4-1
d_gene: NA
abundance: medium-sized
j_gene: TRBJ1-2
CDR3nt: TGCGCCAGCAGCCAAGCCCGGGCCCTTTATGGCTACACCTTC
CDR3aa: CASSQARALYGYTF

v_gene: TRBV5-1
d_gene: NA
abundance: NA
j_gene: TRBJ2-7
CDR3nt: TGCGCCAGCAGCTTGGACCGGAACGAGCAGTACTTC
CDR3aa: CASSLDRNEQYF

v_gene: TRBV6-6
d_gene: NA
abundance: NA
j_gene: TRBJ1-6
CDR3nt: TGTGCCAGCAGTTACGCCGGAGGTAGGGGAGGATCACCCCTCCACTTT
CDR3aa: CASSYAGGRGGSPLHF

v_gene: TRBV4-3
d_gene: NA
abundance: NA
j_gene: TRBJ1-4
CDR3nt: TGCGCCAGCAGCGCCCGGACTGCCCTAAGGGGGGTTGATGAAAAACTGTTTTTT
CDR3aa: CASSARTALRGVDEKLFF

v_gene: TRBV9
d_gene: TRBD1
abundance: NA
j_gene: TRBJ1-1
CDR3nt: TGTGCCAGCAGCGTAGCTGGACAGGGGGCCCGGGCGCGCAACTTT
CDR3aa: CASSVAGQGARARNF

v_gene: TRBV18
d_gene: NA
abundance: NA
j_gene: TRBJ1-1
CDR3nt: TGTGCCAGCTCACGAGCCGGGACGGGGAACACTGAAGCTTTCTTT
CDR3aa: CASSRAGTGNTEAFF

v_gene: TRBV7-8
d_gene: NA
abundance: NA
j_gene: TRBJ2-7
CDR3nt: TGTGCCAGCAGCTTTTTGGCAGGGAATAACGACGAGCAGTACTTC
CDR3aa: CASSFLAGNNDEQYF

v_gene: TRBV28
d_gene: TRBD1
abundance: NA
j_gene: TRBJ2-4
CDR3nt: TGTGCCAGCAGTCCTACAGGGGCGTTCGCCAAAAACATTCAGTACTTC
CDR3aa: CASSPTGAFAKNIQYF

v_gene: TRBV6-5
d_gene: TRBD2
abundance: NA
j_gene: TRBJ2-7
CDR3nt: TGTGCCAGCAGGAATAGCGGGGGGGCGGGTGAGCAGTACTTC
CDR3aa: CASRNSGGAGEQYF

v_gene: TRBV6-5
d_gene: TRBD2
abundance: NA
j_gene: TRBJ2-3
CDR3nt: TGTGCCAGCAGTTATTCAAGGACTAGTTTGAGTGAAACGCAGTATTTT
CDR3aa: CASSYSRTSLSETQYF